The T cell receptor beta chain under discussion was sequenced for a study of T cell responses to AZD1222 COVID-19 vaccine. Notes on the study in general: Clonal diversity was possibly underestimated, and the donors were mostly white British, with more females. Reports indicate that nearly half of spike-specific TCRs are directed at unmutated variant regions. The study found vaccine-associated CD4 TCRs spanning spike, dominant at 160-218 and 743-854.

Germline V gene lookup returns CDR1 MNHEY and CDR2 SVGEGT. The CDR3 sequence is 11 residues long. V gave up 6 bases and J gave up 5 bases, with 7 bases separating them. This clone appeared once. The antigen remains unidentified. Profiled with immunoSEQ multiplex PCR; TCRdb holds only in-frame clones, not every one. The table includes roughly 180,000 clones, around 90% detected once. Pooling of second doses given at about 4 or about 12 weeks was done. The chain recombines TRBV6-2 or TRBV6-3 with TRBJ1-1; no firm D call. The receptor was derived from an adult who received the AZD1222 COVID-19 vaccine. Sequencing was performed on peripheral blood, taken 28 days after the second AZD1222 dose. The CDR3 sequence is CASSRGTEAFF. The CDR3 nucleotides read TGTGCCAGCAGCCGAGGGACTGAAGCTTTCTTT.